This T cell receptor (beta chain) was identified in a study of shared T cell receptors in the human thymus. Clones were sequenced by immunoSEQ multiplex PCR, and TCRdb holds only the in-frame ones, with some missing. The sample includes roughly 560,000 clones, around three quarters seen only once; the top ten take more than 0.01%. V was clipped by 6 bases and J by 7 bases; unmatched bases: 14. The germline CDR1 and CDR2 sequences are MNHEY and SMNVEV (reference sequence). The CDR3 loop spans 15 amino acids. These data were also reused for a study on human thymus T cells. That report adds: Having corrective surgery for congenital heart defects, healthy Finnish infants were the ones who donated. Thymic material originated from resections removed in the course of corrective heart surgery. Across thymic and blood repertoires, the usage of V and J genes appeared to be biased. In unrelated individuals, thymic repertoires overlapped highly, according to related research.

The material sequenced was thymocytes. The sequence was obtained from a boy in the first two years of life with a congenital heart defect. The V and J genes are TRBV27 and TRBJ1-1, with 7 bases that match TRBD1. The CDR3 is CASSLRSDRRDEAFF. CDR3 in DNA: TGTGCCAGCAGCCTGCGTTCGGACAGGAGGGATGAAGCTTTCTTT.